Below, 9 T cell receptor beta chains from the same sample are listed, as sequenced in a study of control samples from healthy donors and cancer patients. The assay was immunoSEQ multiplex PCR, and TCRdb's table has in-frame clones only and misses some. Among about 130,000 clones, 85% to 90% were seen once, and the ten largest hold under 9%. The specimen was PBMCs. These TCRs come from a man aged 50-60 years with head and neck cancer.

The rearrangement joins TRBV3-1 (or the pseudogene TRBV3-2) to TRBJ2-7; no firm D call. The V gene's germline CDR1 is LGHDT and CDR2 YNNKEL (reference sequence). This CDR3 spans 14 amino acids. V lost 1 base and J 2 bases, leaving 9 bases between the germline ends. CDR3 nucleotides: TGTGCCAGCAGCCAAGGCCCCTTAGCCTACGAGCAGTACTTC. Amino acids: CASSQGPLAYEQYF.

The genes are TRBV19 and TRBJ2-3; 9 nucleotides line up with TRBD2. V lost 5 bases to trimming and J lost 2 bases; unmatched junction nucleotides: 5. The length of the CDR3 is 15 residues. Germline assignment: CDR1 LNHDA and CDR2 SQIVND (reference sequence). CDR3 bases: TGTGCCAGTAGTTCCTTAGCGGGGGTCACAGATACGCAGTATTTT. It specifies CASSSLAGVTDTQYF.

This clone occurred once. V and J are TRBV27 and TRBJ2-7, with D maybe TRBD1 (6 bases). The CDR3 has 13 amino acids. Germline V CDR1 and CDR2: MNHEY, SMNVEV (reference sequence). V was clipped by 2 bases and J by 4 bases, with 9 bases between them. The CDR3 region is CASSLGGGYEQYF. In nucleotides, the CDR3 is TGTGCCAGCAGTTTAGGGGGCGGGTACGAGCAGTACTTC.

The chain is built from TRBV7-9 and TRBJ1-1, with D perhaps TRBD1 (5 bases). Per germline, CDR1 SEHNR and CDR2 FQNEAQ (reference sequence). This CDR3 region has 16 residues. Trimming left V 5 bases short and J 8 bases short, with 24 bases between. In DNA, the CDR3 is TGTGCCAGCAGCCGAGGTCCTATGGCAGGGTTTCAGGAAGCTTTCTTT. Amino acids: CASSRGPMAGFQEAFF.

The rearrangement links TRBV2 to TRBJ1-1; 9 nucleotides match TRBD1. Per germline, CDR1 SNHLY and CDR2 FYNNEI. This CDR3 comprises 15 residues. With 6 bases clipped from V and 0 bases from J, the junction kept 5 bases outside the gene matches. In nucleotides, the CDR3 is TGTGCCAGCAGCCGGACAGGGGATATGAACACTGAAGCTTTCTTT. Amino acids: CASSRTGDMNTEAFF. Using reference TRBV2 and TRBJ1-1 for the parts outside the CDR3, the full variable domain is EPEVTQTPSHQVTQMGQEVILRCVPISNHLYFYWYRQILGQKVEFLVSFYNNEISEKSEIFDDQFSVERPDGSNFTLKIRSTKLEDSAMYFCASSRTGDMNTEAFFGQGTRLTVV.

The rearrangement links TRBV7-9 to TRBJ2-1, with TRBD1 matching over 9 bases. V dropped 5 bases and J dropped 4; count of bases not matched to a gene: 9. CDR3 size: 16 residues. The germline CDR1 and CDR2 sequences are SEHNR and FQNEAQ (reference sequence). The CDR3 loop is CASSLPTGGAYNEQFF. The CDR3 DNA reads TGTGCCAGCAGCCTCCCGACAGGGGGGGCTTACAATGAGCAGTTCTTC.

This chain connects TRBV29-1 to TRBJ1-1; TRBD1 might be the D (6 bases). This CDR3 contains 12 residues. Germline CDR1 and CDR2: SQVTM and ANQGSEA. The CDR3 coding sequence is TGCAGTGGGCGGGGGGCGTCCACTGAAGCTTTCTTT. This translates into CSGRGASTEAFF.

V gene TRBV9 combines with J gene TRBJ2-1; 12 nucleotides match TRBD1. The ends lost 4 bases at V and 8 bases at J; junction bases unmatched: 4. The germline V gene has CDR1 SGDLS and CDR2 YYNGEE. The CDR3 totals 14 residues. The CDR3 nucleotides read TGTGCCAGCAGCATGGGACAGGGGGCGTATGAGCAGTTCTTC. This gives the protein CASSMGQGAYEQFF.

V gene TRBV6-2 or TRBV6-3 combines with J gene TRBJ2-1, with TRBD2 matching over 8 bases. The V gene end was trimmed by 5 bases and the J gene end by 6 bases; junction bases not matched to a gene: 3. Looked up from germline, CDR1 is MNHEY and CDR2 is SVGEGT. CDR3 length: 13 amino acids. This chain's CDR3 is CASSNGRANEQFF. The CDR3 DNA follows: TGTGCCAGCAGTAACGGGAGGGCCAATGAGCAGTTCTTC.